Listed below are T cell receptor beta chains from one sample, sequenced in a study of blood T cell repertoires in COVID-19. Produced via immunoSEQ multiplex PCR; TCRdb's table is partial and in-frame only. Among around 310,000 clones listed, roughly 90% were seen once. The sequencing input was peripheral blood. All receptors come from a woman in her sixties or seventies with acute or convalescent COVID-19. Both conserved end residues are part of each CDR3. The D gene is left open where the match is weak. The size of a clone is reported for some rows only, either as once, few or many, or as a class for expanded clones.

D gene	V gene	J gene	clone size	CDR3 DNA	CDR3 protein
.	TRBV4-3	TRBJ1-4	.	TGCGCCAGCAGCCAGAGTAGAGGTTTGTCTGAAAAACTGTTTTTT	CASSQSRGLSEKLFF
.	TRBV6-5	TRBJ1-2	.	TGTGCCAGCAGTTTACTAGATCGTCTGGGGTATGGCTACACCTTC	CASSLLDRLGYGYTF
.	TRBV29-1	TRBJ2-7	.	TGCAGCGCCGGACCCGGAGGCCTGTACGAGCAGTACTTC	CSAGPGGLYEQYF
.	TRBV7-2	TRBJ1-3	.	TGTGCCAGCAGCGTGGTGGCAGGGGCCGGAAACACCATATATTTT	CASSVVAGAGNTIYF
TRBD1	TRBV20-1	TRBJ1-5	.	TGCAGTGCTAGTGTAAGACAGGGGGCTGGGCCCCAGCATTTT	CSASVRQGAGPQHF
TRBD2	TRBV19	TRBJ2-5	once	TGTGCCAGTAGTTCCCGGAGAGCGGGAGGGCCTCAAGAGACCCAGTACTTC	CASSSRRAGGPQETQYF
TRBD1	TRBV3-1/TRBV3-2	TRBJ1-1	.	TGTGCCAGCAGCCGCGGACAGGCGAACACTGAAGCTTTCTTT	CASSRGQANTEAFF
.	TRBV6-6	TRBJ2-7	.	TGTGCCAGCATGGGATGGGGGCCCTACGAGCAGTACTTC	CASMGWGPYEQYF
.	TRBV19	TRBJ2-1	.	TGTGCCAGTAGTCCAGGTTTAACCTACAATGAGCAGTTCTTC	CASSPGLTYNEQFF
TRBD1	TRBV19	TRBJ1-6	.	TGTGCCAGTAGTATCGCGACAGGGGGCAATTCACCCCTCCACTTT	CASSIATGGNSPLHF
.	TRBV19	TRBJ1-1	.	TGTGCCAGTAGTGCAAACAGGGTTGGGACTGAAGCTTTCTTT	CASSANRVGTEAFF
.	TRBV27	TRBJ1-5	.	TGTGCCAGCAGTTTACTAGGTCAGCCCCAGCATTTT	CASSLLGQPQHF
TRBD1	TRBV7-2	TRBJ2-1	.	TGTGCCAGCAGCCGCGGGACAGGGGGCGAAAATGAGCAGTTCTTC	CASSRGTGGENEQFF
TRBD2	TRBV19	TRBJ2-3	.	TGTGCCAGTAGTACACTAGCGGGGGCTTGGGGAACGCAGTATTTT	CASSTLAGAWGTQYF
.	TRBV5-4	TRBJ1-2	once	TGTGCCAGCAGCTTGGATGCGGGGGCGGGTGGCTACACCTTC	CASSLDAGAGGYTF
TRBD1	TRBV27	TRBJ2-7	.	TGTGCCAGCAGTCAAACTCCGGGACAGGGGGTTAACGAGCAGTACTTC	CASSQTPGQGVNEQYF
.	TRBV7-9	TRBJ2-7	.	TGTGCCAGCAGCTCCCCGACTTGGGGGGGGGCTAACGAGCAGTACTTC	CASSSPTWGGANEQYF